This entry lists 12 T cell receptor beta chains sequenced from one sample in a study of blood T cell repertoires in COVID-19. Assay used: immunoSEQ multiplex PCR; TCRdb lists only in-frame clones, some missing. The top ten clones hold about 4.5% of a sample with around 110,000 clones, about 89% of them seen once. Material: peripheral blood. The receptors derive from a man aged 40-50 years with acute or convalescent COVID-19.

The rearrangement uses TRBV2 and TRBJ1-5; D might be TRBD1 (5 bases). Deletions cut 4 bases from V and 0 bases from J, with 7 bases between. Germline values: CDR1 SNHLY, CDR2 FYNNEI. The CDR3 runs 14 residues. The CDR3 here is CASSAGNSNQPQHF. The CDR3 DNA is TGTGCCAGCAGTGCAGGGAATAGCAATCAGCCCCAGCATTTT.

The chain uses TRBV11-2 and TRBJ2-1; possibly TRBD2 for D (6 bases). The CDR3 is 15 residues long. From germline, CDR1 is SGHAT and CDR2 FQNNGV. The germline V and J ends were trimmed by 6 bases and 8 bases, with 20 bases remaining between them. The CDR3: CASSGDLTGVYEQFF. The CDR3 DNA is TGTGCCAGCAGTGGGGATCTAACGGGAGTCTATGAGCAGTTCTTC.

The chain is built from TRBV6-1 and TRBJ1-2, with D uncertain. CDR1 and CDR2 (germline): MNHNS, SASEGT. Trimming left V 2 bases short and J 7 bases short, with 11 bases between. There are 13 residues in the CDR3. The DNA of the CDR3 is TGTGCCAGCAGTGAATCGCGCGTCTCTGGCTACACCTTC. Translating it yields CASSESRVSGYTF.

V is TRBV19 and J is TRBJ1-4; no firm D call. The CDR3 loop spans 14 amino acids. V lost 8 bases, J lost 0 bases, and 10 bases lay in between. CDR1 and CDR2 (germline): LNHDA, SQIVND (reference sequence). CDR3 DNA sequence: TGTGCCAGTCTGAATACTGCAACTAATGAAAAACTGTTTTTT. Its protein product is CASLNTATNEKLFF.

The chain joins TRBV7-2 to TRBJ2-4; weak D call: TRBD2 (6 bases). V was pared by 1 base and J by 8 bases, with 15 bases between. The CDR3 spans 15 residues. The germline V gene encodes CDR1 SGHTA and CDR2 FQGNSA. CDR3 sequence (DNA): TGTGCCAGCAGCTTAGACGGCAGGGACTTGGACATTCAGTACTTC. This encodes CASSLDGRDLDIQYF.

The J gene is TRBJ2-6, the V gene TRBV30; maybe TRBD1 (5 bases). The CDR3 totals 14 residues. V was pared by 1 base and J by 1 base, with 5 bases between. Germline V lookup: CDR1 GTSNPN, CDR2 SVGIG (reference sequence). CDR3 sequence: CAWSAGSGANVLTF. CDR3 DNA: TGTGCCTGGAGTGCAGGGTCTGGGGCCAACGTCCTGACTTTC.

The rearrangement links TRBV27 to TRBJ1-1; weak D call: TRBD1 (6 bases). The CDR3 length is 14 residues. Looked up from germline, CDR1 is MNHEY and CDR2 is SMNVEV (reference sequence). Trimming took off 7 bases at V and 0 bases at J, with 12 bases between the two ends. The CDR3 spells CASTTGNMNTEAFF. The CDR3 nucleotides read TGTGCCAGCACAACAGGGAACATGAACACTGAAGCTTTCTTT.

The gene calls are TRBV15 and TRBJ2-5, with 8 bases fitting TRBD2. The trim removed 0 bases at V and 4 bases at J, leaving 4 bases unmatched. This CDR3 is 15 amino acids long. The germline V gene has CDR1 LNHNV and CDR2 YYDKDF (reference sequence). CDR3 in amino acids: CATSRDGLAGETQYF. The DNA of the CDR3 is TGTGCCACCAGCAGAGATGGGCTAGCGGGAGAGACCCAGTACTTC.

This clone was seen a handful of times. The chain links TRBV19 to TRBJ1-5, with 8 nucleotides matching TRBD1. The germline V gene encodes CDR1 LNHDA and CDR2 SQIVND (reference sequence). J gave up 6 bases and V 4 bases, and 8 bases lay outside the gene matches. The CDR3 consists of 15 residues. The CDR3 DNA sequence: TGTGCCAGTAGTAGCACCTCAGGGGGCGGTCAGCCCCAGCATTTT. This gives the protein CASSSTSGGGQPQHF.

This clone was picked up one time. The chain has TRBV4-1 and TRBJ2-1; D perhaps matches TRBD2 (6 bases). The V gene lost 0 bases and the J gene lost 1 base, with 10 bases spanning the gap. The CDR3 covers 16 residues. Germline values: CDR1 MGHRA, CDR2 YSYEKL. CDR3 in amino acids: CASSQESGPSYNEQFF. The CDR3 nucleotides are TGCGCCAGCAGCCAAGAAAGCGGGCCGTCCTACAATGAGCAGTTCTTC.

The chain links TRBV9 to TRBJ2-5, with D maybe TRBD1 (5 bases). The V gene lost 0 bases and the J gene lost 5 bases, with 8 bases spanning the gap. The CDR3 covers 13 residues. Germline CDR1 and CDR2: SGDLS and YYNGEE. The CDR3 sequence is CASSVDQGETQYF. Written as DNA, the CDR3 is TGTGCCAGCAGCGTAGACCAGGGCGAGACCCAGTACTTC.

The chain employs TRBV3-1 (or the pseudogene TRBV3-2) and TRBJ2-3, with D maybe TRBD2 (5 bases). The ends were cut back, 0 bases at V and 2 bases at J, with 12 bases in the middle. The germline gives CDR1 LGHDT, CDR2 YNNKEL (reference sequence). This CDR3 spans 16 amino acids. The CDR3 sequence: CASSQDIERNTDTQYF. CDR3 bases: TGTGCCAGCAGCCAAGATATAGAGCGGAACACAGATACGCAGTATTTT.